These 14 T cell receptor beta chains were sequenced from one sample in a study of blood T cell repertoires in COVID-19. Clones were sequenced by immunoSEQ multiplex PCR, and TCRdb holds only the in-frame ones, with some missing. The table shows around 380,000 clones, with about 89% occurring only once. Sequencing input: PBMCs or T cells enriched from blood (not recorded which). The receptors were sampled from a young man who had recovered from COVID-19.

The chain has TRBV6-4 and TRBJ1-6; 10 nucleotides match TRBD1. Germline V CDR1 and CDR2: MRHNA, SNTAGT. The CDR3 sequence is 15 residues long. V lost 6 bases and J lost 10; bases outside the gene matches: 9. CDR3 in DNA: TGTGCCAGCAGGGCCGGGACAGGGGTGGACTCACCCCTCCACTTT. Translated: CASRAGTGVDSPLHF.

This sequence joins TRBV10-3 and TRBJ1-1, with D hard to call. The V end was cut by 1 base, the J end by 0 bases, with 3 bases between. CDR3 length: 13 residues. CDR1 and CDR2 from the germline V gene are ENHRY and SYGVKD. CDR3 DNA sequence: TGTGCCATCAGTGAGTTCATGAACACTGAAGCTTTCTTT. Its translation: CAISEFMNTEAFF.

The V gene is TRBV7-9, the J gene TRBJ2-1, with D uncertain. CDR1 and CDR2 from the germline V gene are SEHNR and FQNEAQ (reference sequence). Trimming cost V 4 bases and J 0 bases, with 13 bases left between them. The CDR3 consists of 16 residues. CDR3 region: CASSSQASSSYNEQFF. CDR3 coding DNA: TGTGCCAGCAGCTCTCAGGCGAGCAGCTCCTACAATGAGCAGTTCTTC.

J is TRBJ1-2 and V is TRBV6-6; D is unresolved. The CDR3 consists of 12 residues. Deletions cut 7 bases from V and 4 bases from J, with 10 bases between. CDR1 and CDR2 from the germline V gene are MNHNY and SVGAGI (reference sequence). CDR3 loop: CASTQNLYGYTF. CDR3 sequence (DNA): TGTGCCAGCACCCAGAACCTCTATGGCTACACCTTC.

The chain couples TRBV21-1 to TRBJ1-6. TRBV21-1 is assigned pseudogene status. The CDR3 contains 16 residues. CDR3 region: CASSMEQDSYNSPLHF. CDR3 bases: TGTGCCAGCAGCATGGAGCAAGACTCCTATAATTCACCCCTCCACTTT.

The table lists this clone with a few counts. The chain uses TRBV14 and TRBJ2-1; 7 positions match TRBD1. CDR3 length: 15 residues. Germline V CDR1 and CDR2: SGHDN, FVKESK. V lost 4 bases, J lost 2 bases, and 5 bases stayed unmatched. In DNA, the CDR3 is TGTGCCAGCAGCCCAACCGGGACAGCCTACAATGAGCAGTTCTTC. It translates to CASSPTGTAYNEQFF. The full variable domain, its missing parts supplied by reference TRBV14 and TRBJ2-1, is EAGVTQFPSHSVIEKGQTVTLRCDPISGHDNLYWYRRVMGKEIKFLLHFVKESKQDESGMPNNRFLAERTGGTYSTLKVQPAELEDSGVYFCASSPTGTAYNEQFFGPGTRLTVL.

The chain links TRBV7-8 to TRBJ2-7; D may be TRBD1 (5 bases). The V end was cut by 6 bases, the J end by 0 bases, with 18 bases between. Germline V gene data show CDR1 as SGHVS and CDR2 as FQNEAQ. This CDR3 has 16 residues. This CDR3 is CASRQRGRTHSYEQYF. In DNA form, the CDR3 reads TGTGCCAGCAGACAAAGAGGCCGGACACACTCCTACGAGCAGTACTTC. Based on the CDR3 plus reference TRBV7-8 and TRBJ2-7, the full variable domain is GAGVSQSPRYKVAKRGQDVALRCDPISGHVSLFWYQQALGQGPEFLTYFQNEAQLDKSGLPSDRFFAERPEGSVSTLKIQRTQQEDSAVYLCASRQRGRTHSYEQYFGPGTRLTVT.

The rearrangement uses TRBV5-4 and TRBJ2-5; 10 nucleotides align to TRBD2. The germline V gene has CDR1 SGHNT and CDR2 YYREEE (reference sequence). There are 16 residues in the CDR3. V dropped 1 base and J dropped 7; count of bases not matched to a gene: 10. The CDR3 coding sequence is TGTGCCAGCAGCTTGAGTAGCGGGGGGCCCGACAGGACCCAGTACTTC. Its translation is CASSLSSGGPDRTQYF.

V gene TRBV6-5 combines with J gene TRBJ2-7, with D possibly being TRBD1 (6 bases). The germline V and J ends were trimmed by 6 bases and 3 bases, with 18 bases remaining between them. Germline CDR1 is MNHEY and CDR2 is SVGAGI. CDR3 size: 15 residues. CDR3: CASRRTAQKGYEQYF. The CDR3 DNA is TGTGCCAGCAGGCGGACAGCGCAAAAAGGCTACGAGCAGTACTTC.

CDR3 sequence: CASSLISQLSEAFF. The DNA of the CDR3 is TGCGCCAGCAGCTTGATTAGCCAGCTCTCTGAAGCTTTCTTT. The chain couples TRBV5-1 to TRBJ1-1; D unresolved. There are 14 residues in the CDR3. Trimming removed 1 base from V and 6 bases from J, with 13 bases in between. Germline-derived CDR1 and CDR2 are SGHRS and YFSETQ.

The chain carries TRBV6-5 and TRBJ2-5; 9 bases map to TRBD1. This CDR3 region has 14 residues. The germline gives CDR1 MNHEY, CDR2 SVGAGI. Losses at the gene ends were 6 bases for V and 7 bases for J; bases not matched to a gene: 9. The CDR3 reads CASRYRGRLGTQYF. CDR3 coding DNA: TGTGCCAGCAGGTACAGGGGGCGCCTAGGGACCCAGTACTTC.

The CDR3 nucleotides read TGTGCCAGCAGTCCCCTAGGGGCGACAGGGAACTATGGCTACACCTTC. Protein: CASSPLGATGNYGYTF. V and J are TRBV27 and TRBJ1-2, with 7 bases that match TRBD1. CDR3 length: 16 residues. CDR1 MNHEY and CDR2 SMNVEV come from the germline V gene (reference sequence). V lost 5 bases to trimming and J lost 2 bases; unmatched junction nucleotides: 11.

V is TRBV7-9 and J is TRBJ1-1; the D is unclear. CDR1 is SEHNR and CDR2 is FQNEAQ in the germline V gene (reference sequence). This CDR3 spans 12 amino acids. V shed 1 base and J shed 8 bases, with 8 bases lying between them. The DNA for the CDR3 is TGTGCCAGCAGCTTAGGGTCGGTGGAAGCTTTCTTT. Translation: CASSLGSVEAFF.

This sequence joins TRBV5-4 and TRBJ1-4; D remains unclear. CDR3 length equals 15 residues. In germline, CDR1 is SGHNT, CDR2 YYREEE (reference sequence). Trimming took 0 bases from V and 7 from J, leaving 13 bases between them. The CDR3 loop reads CASSLDSSKAEKLFF. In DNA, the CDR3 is TGTGCCAGCAGCTTGGACAGCTCCAAGGCTGAAAAACTGTTTTTT.